This T cell receptor (beta chain) came from a study of blood T cell repertoires in COVID-19. The V gene's germline CDR1 is SGHRS and CDR2 YFSETQ. V lost 3 bases to trimming and J lost 1 base; unmatched junction nucleotides: 4. CDR3 length equals 15 residues. TCRdb keeps only in-frame clones here, not all; method: immunoSEQ multiplex PCR. The sample has around 68,000 clones; under 95% are singletons. V and J are TRBV5-1 and TRBJ2-1; 7 nucleotides line up with TRBD1. This clonotype originated in a human donor in a cohort sampled during active COVID-19. The source material was peripheral blood. The CDR3 reads CASSSGTESYNEQFF. In nucleotides, the CDR3 is TGCGCCAGCAGCTCCGGGACAGAGTCCTACAATGAGCAGTTCTTC. Full variable domain (remainder filled in from reference TRBV5-1 and TRBJ2-1): KAGVTQTPRYLIKTRGQQVTLSCSPISGHRSVSWYQQTPGQGLQFLFEYFSETQRNKGNFPGRFSGRQFSNSRSEMNVSTLELGDSALYLCASSSGTESYNEQFFGPGTRLTVL.